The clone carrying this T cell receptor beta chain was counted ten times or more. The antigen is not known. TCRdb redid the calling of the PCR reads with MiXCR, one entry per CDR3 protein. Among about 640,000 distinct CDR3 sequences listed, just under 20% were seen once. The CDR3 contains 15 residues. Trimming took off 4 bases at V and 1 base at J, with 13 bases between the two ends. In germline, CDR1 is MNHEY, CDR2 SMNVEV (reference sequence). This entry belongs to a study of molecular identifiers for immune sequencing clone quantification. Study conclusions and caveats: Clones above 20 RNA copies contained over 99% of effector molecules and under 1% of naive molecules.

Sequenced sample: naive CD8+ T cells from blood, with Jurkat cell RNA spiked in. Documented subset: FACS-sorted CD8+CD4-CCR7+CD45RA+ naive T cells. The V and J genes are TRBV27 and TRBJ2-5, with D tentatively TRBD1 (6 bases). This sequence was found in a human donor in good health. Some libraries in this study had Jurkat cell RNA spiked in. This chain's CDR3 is CASSSTGTLQETQYF. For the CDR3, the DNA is TGTGCCAGCAGTTCAACCGGGACACTCCAAGAGACCCAGTACTTC.